This T cell receptor beta chain derives from a study of cytomegalovirus exposure and HLA in healthy donors. This table comes from immunoSEQ multiplex PCR, and its TCRdb copy is limited to in-frame clones, with some not included. The sample lists over 150,000 clones, 85% occurring once. This clone occurred a few times. The sequence came from a man between 18 and 35 years old in good health and CMV-seropositive. The specimen sequenced was PBMCs.

CDR3 DNA: TGTGCCAGCACCTTAGCGGGCGCGAACACCGGGGAGCTGTTTTTT. It codes for CASTLAGANTGELFF. The V and J genes are TRBV28 and TRBJ2-2; TRBD2 agrees at 7 bases. The CDR3 length is 15 residues. Germline trimming cut 7 bases from V and 0 bases from J; bases unmatched to any gene: 5. The germline V gene encodes CDR1 MDHEN and CDR2 SYDVKM.